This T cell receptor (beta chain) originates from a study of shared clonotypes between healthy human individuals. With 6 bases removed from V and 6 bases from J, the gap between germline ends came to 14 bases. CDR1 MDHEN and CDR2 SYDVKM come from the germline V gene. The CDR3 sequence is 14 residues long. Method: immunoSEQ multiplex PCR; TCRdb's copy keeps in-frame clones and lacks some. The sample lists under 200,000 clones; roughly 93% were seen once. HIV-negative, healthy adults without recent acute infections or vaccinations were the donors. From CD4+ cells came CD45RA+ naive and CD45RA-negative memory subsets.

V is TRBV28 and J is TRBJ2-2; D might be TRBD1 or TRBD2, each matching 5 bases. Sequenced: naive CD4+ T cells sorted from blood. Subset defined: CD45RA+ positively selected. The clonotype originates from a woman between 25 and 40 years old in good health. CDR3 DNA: TGTGCCAGCAGATCAGAGGGGTCGGCCGGGGAGCTGTTTTTT. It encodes CASRSEGSAGELFF.